The T cell receptor (beta chain) described here comes from a study of OX40 agonist ivuxolimab in advanced cancers. CDR3 length: 15 residues. Trimming pared 10 bases from V and 1 base from J, leaving 19 bases between. From germline, CDR1 is MGHDK and CDR2 SYGVNS. Assay: immunoSEQ multiplex PCR; the TCRdb copy retains only in-frame clones and omits some. The repertoire holds roughly 54,000 clones, 84% seen once, with approximately 1.2% in the top ten. This sequence was found in an adult with an advanced solid tumor such as melanoma, head and neck, liver or kidney cancer. The chain links TRBV25-1 to TRBJ1-1; D call uncertain. This material consisted of CD4+ or CD8+ T cells sorted from blood, taken in a trial of the OX40 agonist ivuxolimab. CDR3 loop: CATLPRGRANTEAFF. For the CDR3, the DNA is TGTGCCACCCTACCCCGTGGTCGCGCGAACACTGAAGCTTTCTTT. The whole variable domain, remainder taken from reference TRBV25-1 and TRBJ1-1, is EADIYQTPRYLVIGTGKKITLECSQTMGHDKMYWYQQDPGMELHLIHYSYGVNSTEKGDLSSESTVSRIRTEHFPLTLESARPSHTSQYLCATLPRGRANTEAFFGQGTRLTVV.